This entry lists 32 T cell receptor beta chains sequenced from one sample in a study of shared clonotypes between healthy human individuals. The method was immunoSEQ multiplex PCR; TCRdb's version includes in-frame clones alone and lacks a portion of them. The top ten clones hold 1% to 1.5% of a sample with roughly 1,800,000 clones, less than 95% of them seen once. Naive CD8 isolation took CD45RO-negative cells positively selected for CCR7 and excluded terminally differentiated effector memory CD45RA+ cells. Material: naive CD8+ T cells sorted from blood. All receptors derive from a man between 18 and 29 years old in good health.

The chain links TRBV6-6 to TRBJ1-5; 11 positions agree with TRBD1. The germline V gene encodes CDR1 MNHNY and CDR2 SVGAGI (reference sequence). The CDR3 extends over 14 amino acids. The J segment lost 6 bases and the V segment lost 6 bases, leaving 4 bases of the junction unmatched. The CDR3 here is CASRDRGLGQPQHF. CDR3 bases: TGTGCCAGCAGGGACAGGGGGCTCGGTCAGCCCCAGCATTTT.

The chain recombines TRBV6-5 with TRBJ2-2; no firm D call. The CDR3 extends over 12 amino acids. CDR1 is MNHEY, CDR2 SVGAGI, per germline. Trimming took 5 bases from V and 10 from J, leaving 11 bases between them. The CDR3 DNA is TGTGCCAGCAGTACGCCACCTCTGGAGCTGTTTTTT. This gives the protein CASSTPPLELFF.

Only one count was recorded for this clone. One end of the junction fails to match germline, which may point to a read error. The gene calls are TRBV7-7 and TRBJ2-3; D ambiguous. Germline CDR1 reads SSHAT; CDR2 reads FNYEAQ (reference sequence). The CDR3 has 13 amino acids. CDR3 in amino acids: CASSQERQDTQYF. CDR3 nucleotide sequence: TGTGCTAGCAGCCAAGAACGCCAGGACACGCAGTATTTT.

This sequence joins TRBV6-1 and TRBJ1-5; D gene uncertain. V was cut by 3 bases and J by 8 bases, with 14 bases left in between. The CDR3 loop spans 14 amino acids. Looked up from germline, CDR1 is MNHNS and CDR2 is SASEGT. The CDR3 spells CASSDSGFGEPQHF. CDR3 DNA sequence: TGTGCCAGCAGTGATTCGGGGTTCGGGGAGCCCCAGCATTTT.

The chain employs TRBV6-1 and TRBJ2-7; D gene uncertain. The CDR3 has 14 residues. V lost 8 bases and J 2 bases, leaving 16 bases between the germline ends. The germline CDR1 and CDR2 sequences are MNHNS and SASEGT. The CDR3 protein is CASCRLSGTYEQYF. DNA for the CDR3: TGTGCCAGCTGTAGACTTAGTGGGACCTACGAGCAGTACTTC.

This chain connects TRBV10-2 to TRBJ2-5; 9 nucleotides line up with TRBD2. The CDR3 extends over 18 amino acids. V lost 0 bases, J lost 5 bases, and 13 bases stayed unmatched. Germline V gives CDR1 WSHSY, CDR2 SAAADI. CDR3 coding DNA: TGCGCCAGCAGTGAGTCTTTAGCGGGGGCCCTTGGTCCCGAGACCCAGTACTTC. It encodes CASSESLAGALGPETQYF.

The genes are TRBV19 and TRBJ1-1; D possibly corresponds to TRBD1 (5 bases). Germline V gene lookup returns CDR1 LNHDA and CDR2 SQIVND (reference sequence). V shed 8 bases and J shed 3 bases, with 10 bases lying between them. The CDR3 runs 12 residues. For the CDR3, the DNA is TGTGCCAGTCTCGACAGTTACACTGAAGCTTTCTTT. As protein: CASLDSYTEAFF. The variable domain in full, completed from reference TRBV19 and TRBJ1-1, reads DGGITQSPKYLFRKEGQNVTLSCEQNLNHDAMYWYRQDPGQGLRLIYYSQIVNDFQKGDIAEGYSVSREKKESFPLTVTSAQKNPTAFYLCASLDSYTEAFFGQGTRLTVV.

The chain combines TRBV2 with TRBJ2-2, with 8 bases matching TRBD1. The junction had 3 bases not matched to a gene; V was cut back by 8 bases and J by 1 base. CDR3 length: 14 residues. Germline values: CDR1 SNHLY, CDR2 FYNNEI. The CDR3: CASWTGQNTGELFF. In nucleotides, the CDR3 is TGTGCCAGCTGGACAGGGCAGAACACCGGGGAGCTGTTTTTT.

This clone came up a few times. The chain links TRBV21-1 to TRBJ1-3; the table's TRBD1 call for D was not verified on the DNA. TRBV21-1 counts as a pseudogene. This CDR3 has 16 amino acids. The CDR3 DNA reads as TGTGCCAGCAGCACACGACAGAAGAGCTCTGGAAACACCATATATTTT. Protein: CASSTRQKSSGNTIYF.

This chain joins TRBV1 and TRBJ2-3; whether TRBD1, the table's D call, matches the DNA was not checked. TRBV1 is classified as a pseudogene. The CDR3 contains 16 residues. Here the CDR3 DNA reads TGCACCAGCAGCCAAGATAGGGGACAGTGCACAGATACGCAGTATTTT. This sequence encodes CTSSQDRGQCTDTQYF.

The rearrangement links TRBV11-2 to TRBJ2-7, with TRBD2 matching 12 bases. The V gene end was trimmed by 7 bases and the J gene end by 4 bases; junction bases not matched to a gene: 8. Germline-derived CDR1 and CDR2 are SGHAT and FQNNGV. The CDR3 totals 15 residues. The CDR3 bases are TGTGCCAGCAATTATAGGACTAGCGGGGTTTACGAGCAGTACTTC. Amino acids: CASNYRTSGVYEQYF.

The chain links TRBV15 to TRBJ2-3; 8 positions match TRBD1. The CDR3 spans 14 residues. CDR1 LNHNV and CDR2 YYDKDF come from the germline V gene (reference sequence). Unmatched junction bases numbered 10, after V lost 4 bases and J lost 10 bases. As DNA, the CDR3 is TGTGCCACCAGCAAAAAGGGACAGGCGGTGGCGCAGTATTTT. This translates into CATSKKGQAVAQYF.

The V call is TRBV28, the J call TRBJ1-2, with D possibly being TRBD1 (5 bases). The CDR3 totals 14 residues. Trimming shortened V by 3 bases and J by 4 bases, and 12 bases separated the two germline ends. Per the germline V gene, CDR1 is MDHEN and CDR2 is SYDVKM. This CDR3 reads CASSFVRESYGYTF. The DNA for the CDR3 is TGTGCCAGCAGTTTCGTCAGGGAGAGCTATGGCTACACCTTC.

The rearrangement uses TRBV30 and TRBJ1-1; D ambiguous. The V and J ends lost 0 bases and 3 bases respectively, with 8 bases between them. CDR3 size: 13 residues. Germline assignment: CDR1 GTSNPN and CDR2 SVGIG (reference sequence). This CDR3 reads CAWSVMGYTEAFF. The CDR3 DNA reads TGTGCCTGGAGTGTTATGGGGTACACTGAAGCTTTCTTT.

The CDR3 here is CASSYSGPGETQYF. CDR3 DNA sequence: TGTGCCAGCAGTTACTCAGGGCCTGGAGAGACCCAGTACTTC. V is TRBV6-5 and J is TRBJ2-5; unclear D gene. The germline V gene has CDR1 MNHEY and CDR2 SVGAGI. The germline V and J ends were trimmed by 0 bases and 4 bases, with 9 bases remaining between them. This CDR3 is 14 amino acids long.

CDR3 bases: TGTGCCAGCAGCCACCAGACGGGATCCTACGAGCAGTACTTC. It codes for CASSHQTGSYEQYF. V and J are TRBV11-2 and TRBJ2-7; a possible D gene is TRBD2 (5 bases). The CDR3 has 14 amino acids. Germline assignment: CDR1 SGHAT and CDR2 FQNNGV. The V gene lost 5 bases and the J gene lost 1 base, with 12 bases spanning the gap.

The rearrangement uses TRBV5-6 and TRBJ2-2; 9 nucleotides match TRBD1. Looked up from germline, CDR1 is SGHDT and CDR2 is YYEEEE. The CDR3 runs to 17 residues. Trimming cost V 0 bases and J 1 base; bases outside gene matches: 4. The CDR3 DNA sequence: TGTGCCAGCAGCTTGGAGGGACAGGGTTGGAACACCGGGGAGCTGTTTTTT. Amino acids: CASSLEGQGWNTGELFF.

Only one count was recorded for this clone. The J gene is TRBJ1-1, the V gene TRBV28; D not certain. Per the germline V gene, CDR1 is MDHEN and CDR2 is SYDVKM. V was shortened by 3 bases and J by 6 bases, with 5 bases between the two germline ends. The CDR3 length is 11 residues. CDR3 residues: CASSFQAEAFF. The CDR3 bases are TGTGCCAGCAGTTTCCAGGCTGAAGCTTTCTTT.

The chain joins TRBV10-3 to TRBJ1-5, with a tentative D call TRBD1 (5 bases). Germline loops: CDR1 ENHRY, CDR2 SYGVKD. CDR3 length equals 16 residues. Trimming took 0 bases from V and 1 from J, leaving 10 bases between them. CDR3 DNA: TGTGCCATCAGTGAGTCGATCCGGGACAGCAATCAGCCCCAGCATTTT. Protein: CAISESIRDSNQPQHF.

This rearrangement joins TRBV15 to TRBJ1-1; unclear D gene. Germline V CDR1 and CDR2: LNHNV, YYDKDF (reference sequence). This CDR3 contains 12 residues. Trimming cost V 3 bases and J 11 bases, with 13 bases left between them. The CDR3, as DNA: TGTGCCACCAGCAGTGCGGGGAGCGCGGCTTTCTTT. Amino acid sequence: CATSSAGSAAFF.

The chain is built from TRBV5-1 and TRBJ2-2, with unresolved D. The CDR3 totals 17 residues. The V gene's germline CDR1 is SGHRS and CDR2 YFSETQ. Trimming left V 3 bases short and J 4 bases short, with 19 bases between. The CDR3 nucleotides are TGCGCCAGCAGCTCATGGTTCGGGTTCAGTCGCACCGGGGAGCTGTTTTTT. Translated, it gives CASSSWFGFSRTGELFF.

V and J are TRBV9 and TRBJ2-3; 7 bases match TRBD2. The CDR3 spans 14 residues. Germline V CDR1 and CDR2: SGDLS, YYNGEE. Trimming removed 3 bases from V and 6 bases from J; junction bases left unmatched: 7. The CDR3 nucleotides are TGTGCCAGCAGCGGGGCGGGAGCGACTGATACGCAGTATTTT. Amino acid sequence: CASSGAGATDTQYF.

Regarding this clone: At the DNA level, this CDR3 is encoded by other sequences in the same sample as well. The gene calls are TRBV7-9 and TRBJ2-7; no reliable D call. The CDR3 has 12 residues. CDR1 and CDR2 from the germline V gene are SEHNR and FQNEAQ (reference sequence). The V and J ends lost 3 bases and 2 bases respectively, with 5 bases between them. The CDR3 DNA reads TGTGCCAGCAGCTTGACTCCCTACGAGCAGTACTTC. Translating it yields CASSLTPYEQYF.

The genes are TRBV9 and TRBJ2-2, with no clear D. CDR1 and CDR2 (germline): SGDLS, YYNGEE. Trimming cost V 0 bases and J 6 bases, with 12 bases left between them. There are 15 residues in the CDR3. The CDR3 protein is CASSVEGMEAGELFF. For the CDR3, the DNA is TGTGCCAGCAGCGTAGAAGGGATGGAAGCCGGGGAGCTGTTTTTT.

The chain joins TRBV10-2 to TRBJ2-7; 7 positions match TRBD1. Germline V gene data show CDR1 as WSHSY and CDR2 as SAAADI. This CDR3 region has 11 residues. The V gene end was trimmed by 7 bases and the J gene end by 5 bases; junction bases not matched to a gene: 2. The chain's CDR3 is CASTTGDEQYF. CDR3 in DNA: TGCGCCAGCACAACAGGGGACGAGCAGTACTTC.

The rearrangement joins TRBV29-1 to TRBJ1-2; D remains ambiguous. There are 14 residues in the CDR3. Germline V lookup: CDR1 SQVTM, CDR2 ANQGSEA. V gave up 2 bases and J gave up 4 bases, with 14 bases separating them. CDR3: CSVELSWQPYGYTF. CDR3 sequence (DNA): TGCAGCGTTGAACTATCGTGGCAGCCCTATGGCTACACCTTC.

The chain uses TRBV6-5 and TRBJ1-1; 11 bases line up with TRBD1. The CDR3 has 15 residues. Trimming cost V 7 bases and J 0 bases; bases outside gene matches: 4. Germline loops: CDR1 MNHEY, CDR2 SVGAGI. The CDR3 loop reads CASKRTGGVNTEAFF. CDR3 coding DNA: TGTGCCAGCAAGCGGACAGGGGGCGTGAACACTGAAGCTTTCTTT.

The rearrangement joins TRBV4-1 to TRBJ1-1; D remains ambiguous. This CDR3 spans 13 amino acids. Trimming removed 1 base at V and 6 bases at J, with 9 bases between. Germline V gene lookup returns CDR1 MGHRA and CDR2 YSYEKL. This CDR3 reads CASSQVSGPEAFF. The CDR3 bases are TGCGCCAGCAGCCAAGTTTCTGGTCCTGAAGCTTTCTTT.

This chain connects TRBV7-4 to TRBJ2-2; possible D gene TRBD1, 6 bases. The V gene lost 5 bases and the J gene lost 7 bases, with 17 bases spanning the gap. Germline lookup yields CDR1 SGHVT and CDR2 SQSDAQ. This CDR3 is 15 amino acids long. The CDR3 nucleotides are TGTGCCAGCAGCCCGACTTCAGGGGTTAACGGGGAGCTGTTTTTT. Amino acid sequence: CASSPTSGVNGELFF.

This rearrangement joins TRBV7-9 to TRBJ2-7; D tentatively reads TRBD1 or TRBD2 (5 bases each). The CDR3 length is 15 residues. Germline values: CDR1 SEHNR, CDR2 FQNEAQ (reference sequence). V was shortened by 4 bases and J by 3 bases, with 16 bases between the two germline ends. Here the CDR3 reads CASSSEVDSRYEQYF. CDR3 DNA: TGTGCCAGCAGCTCGGAGGTTGACAGTCGCTACGAGCAGTACTTC.

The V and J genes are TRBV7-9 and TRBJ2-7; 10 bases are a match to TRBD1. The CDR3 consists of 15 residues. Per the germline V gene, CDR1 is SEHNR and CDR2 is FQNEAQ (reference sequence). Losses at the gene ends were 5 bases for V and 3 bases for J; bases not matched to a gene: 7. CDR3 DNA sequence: TGTGCCAGCAGCGAGCCGGGACAGGGGTACTACGAGCAGTACTTC. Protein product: CASSEPGQGYYEQYF.

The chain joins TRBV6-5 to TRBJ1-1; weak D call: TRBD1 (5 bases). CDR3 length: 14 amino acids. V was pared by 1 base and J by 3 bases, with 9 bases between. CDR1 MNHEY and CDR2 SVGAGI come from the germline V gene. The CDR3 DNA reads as TGTGCCAGCAGTTACTGGGGGACCGACACTGAAGCTTTCTTT. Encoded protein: CASSYWGTDTEAFF.